This TCR beta chain was sequenced in a study of technical replicates of blood from a handful of donors. Looked up from germline, CDR1 is SGDLS and CDR2 is YYNGEE. The CDR3 totals 14 residues. V lost 0 bases to trimming and J lost 0 bases, with 7 bases between them. The method was immunoSEQ multiplex PCR; TCRdb's version includes in-frame clones alone and lacks a portion of them. This table has roughly 80,000 clones, 89% appearing once. This rearrangement joins TRBV9 to TRBJ2-7; D gene uncertain. The receptor comes from a human donor in good health. What was sequenced was T cells isolated from PBMCs. DNA of the CDR3: TGTGCCAGCAGCGTAGTCTCTAGCTCCTACGAGCAGTACTTC. Translating it yields CASSVVSSSYEQYF.